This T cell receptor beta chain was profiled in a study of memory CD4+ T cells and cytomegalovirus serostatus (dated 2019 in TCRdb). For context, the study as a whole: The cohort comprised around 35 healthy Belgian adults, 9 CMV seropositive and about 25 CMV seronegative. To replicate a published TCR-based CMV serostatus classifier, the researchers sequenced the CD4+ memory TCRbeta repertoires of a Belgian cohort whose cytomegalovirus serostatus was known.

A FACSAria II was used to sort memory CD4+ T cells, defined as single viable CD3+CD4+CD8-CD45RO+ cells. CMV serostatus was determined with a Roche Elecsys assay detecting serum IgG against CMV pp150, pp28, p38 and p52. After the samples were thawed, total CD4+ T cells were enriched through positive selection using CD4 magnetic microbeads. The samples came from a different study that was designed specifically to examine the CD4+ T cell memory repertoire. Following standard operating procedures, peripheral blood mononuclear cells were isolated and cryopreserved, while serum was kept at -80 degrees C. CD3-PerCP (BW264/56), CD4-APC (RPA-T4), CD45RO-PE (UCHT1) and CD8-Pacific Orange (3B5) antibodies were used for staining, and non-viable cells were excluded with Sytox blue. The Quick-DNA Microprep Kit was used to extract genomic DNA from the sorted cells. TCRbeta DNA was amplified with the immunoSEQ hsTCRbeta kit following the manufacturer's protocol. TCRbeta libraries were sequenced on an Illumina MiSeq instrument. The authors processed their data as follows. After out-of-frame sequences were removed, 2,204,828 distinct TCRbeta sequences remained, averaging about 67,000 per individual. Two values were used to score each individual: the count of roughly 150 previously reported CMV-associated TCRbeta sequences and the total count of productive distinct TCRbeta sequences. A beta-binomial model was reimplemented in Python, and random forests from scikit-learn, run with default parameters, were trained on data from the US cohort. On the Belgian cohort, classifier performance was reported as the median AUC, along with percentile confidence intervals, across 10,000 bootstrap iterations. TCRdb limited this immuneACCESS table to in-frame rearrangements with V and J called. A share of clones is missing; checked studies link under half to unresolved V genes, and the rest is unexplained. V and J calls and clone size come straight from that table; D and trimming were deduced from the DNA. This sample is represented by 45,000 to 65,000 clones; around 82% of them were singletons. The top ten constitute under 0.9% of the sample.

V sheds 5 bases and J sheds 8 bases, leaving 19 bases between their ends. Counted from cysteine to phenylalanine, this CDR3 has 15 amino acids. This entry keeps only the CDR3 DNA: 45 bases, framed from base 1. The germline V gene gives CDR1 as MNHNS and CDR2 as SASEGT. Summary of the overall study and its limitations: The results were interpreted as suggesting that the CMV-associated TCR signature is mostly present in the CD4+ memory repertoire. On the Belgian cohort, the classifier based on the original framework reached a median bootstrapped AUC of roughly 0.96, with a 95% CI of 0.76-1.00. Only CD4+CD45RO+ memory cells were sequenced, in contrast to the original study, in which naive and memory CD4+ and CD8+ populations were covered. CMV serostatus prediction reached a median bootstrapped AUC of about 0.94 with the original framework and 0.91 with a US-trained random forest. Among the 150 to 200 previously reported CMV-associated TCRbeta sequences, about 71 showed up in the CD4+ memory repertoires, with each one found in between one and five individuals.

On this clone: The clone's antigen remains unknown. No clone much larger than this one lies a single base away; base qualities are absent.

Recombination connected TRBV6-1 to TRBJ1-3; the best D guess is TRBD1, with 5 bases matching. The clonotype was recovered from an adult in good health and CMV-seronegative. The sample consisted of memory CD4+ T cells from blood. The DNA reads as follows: TGTGCCAGCAGTCTGGATTCCGGGGGAGGGTACACCATATATTTT. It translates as CASSLDSGGGYTIYF.